The 30 T cell receptor beta chains presented below share a single source sample, sequenced in a study of blood T cell repertoires in COVID-19. Sequenced by immunoSEQ multiplex PCR; TCRdb stores in-frame clones only, minus some. Of over 350,000 clones in the sample, 90% to 95% are singletons; the top ten hold roughly 0.9%. Material: PBMCs or T cells enriched from blood (not recorded which). Receptors were obtained from a woman in her thirties or forties who had been exposed to COVID-19.

The chain has TRBV5-6 and TRBJ1-1, with D perhaps matching TRBD1 (6 bases). Trimming took off 3 bases at V and 1 base at J, with 13 bases between the two ends. In germline, CDR1 is SGHDT, CDR2 YYEEEE. CDR3 size: 15 residues. CDR3 DNA: TGTGCCAGCAGCTCCCGGGACACGCAGAACACTGAAGCTTTCTTT. It specifies CASSSRDTQNTEAFF.

V is TRBV3-1 (or the pseudogene TRBV3-2) and J is TRBJ2-3, with TRBD2 matching over 7 bases. V gave up 4 bases and J gave up 0 bases; unmatched junction bases: 4. The CDR3 spans 15 residues. The germline V gene has CDR1 LGHDT and CDR2 YNNKEL (reference sequence). The CDR3 here is CASSLSGTSTDTQYF. CDR3 coding DNA: TGTGCCAGCAGCCTCAGCGGGACTAGCACAGATACGCAGTATTTT.

The CDR3 DNA is TGTGCCAGCAGCCCGCAGGGTAACTATGGCTACACCTTC. This sequence encodes CASSPQGNYGYTF. The rearrangement joins TRBV27 to TRBJ1-2, with D possibly TRBD1 on 5 matching bases. The CDR3 loop spans 13 amino acids. Trimming pared 6 bases from V and 1 base from J, leaving 9 bases between. CDR1 and CDR2 (germline): MNHEY, SMNVEV (reference sequence).

The rearrangement joins TRBV3-1 (or the pseudogene TRBV3-2) to TRBJ1-4, with TRBD1 as a possible D gene (5 bases). This CDR3 has 14 amino acids. Deletions cut 4 bases from V and 8 bases from J, with 14 bases between. Germline-derived CDR1 and CDR2 are LGHDT and YNNKEL (reference sequence). Here the CDR3 DNA reads TGTGCCAGCAGCCTCCGACAGCAGGGAGAAAAACTGTTTTTT. Translated: CASSLRQQGEKLFF.

The chain is built from TRBV5-1 and TRBJ1-5; 9 nucleotides align to TRBD1. The CDR3 runs 17 residues. Trimming removed 4 bases from V and 5 bases from J; junction bases left unmatched: 13. Germline V lookup: CDR1 SGHRS, CDR2 YFSETQ. CDR3 in amino acids: CASSVQPSGTGYQPQHF. CDR3 DNA sequence: TGCGCCAGCAGCGTTCAACCCAGCGGGACAGGGTATCAGCCCCAGCATTTT.

CDR3 in amino acids: CASSQGVGQGRNSPLHF. The DNA for the CDR3 is TGTGCCAGCAGCCAAGGGGTGGGACAGGGGAGAAATTCACCCCTCCACTTT. The rearrangement joins TRBV3-1 (or the pseudogene TRBV3-2) to TRBJ1-6; TRBD1 matches at 10 bases. Germline assignment: CDR1 LGHDT and CDR2 YNNKEL (reference sequence). The CDR3 consists of 17 residues. V lost 1 base, J lost 7 bases, and 7 bases stayed unmatched.

J is TRBJ1-5 and V is TRBV30; D remains ambiguous. Trimming shortened V by 3 bases and J by 6 bases, and 12 bases separated the two germline ends. CDR3 size: 13 residues. Germline V gene data show CDR1 as GTSNPN and CDR2 as SVGIG (reference sequence). The chain's CDR3 is CAWSRVGGQPQHF. CDR3 sequence (DNA): TGTGCCTGGAGCCGCGTGGGAGGTCAGCCCCAGCATTTT.

This clone was recorded a few times. The genes are TRBV9 and TRBJ1-1; 11 nucleotides line up with TRBD1. Trimming at V came to 4 bases and at J to 1 base, leaving 6 bases not matched to a gene. The CDR3 contains 16 residues. CDR1 is SGDLS, CDR2 YYNGEE, per germline. CDR3 sequence reads: CASSPRDRGSNTEAFF. The CDR3 coding sequence is TGTGCCAGCAGCCCACGGGACAGGGGGTCGAACACTGAAGCTTTCTTT.

The J gene is TRBJ2-5, the V gene TRBV7-2; 8 bases are shared with TRBD2. The germline V gene encodes CDR1 SGHTA and CDR2 FQGNSA. This CDR3 is built from 16 residues. V was pared by 0 bases and J by 5 bases, with 8 bases of the junction left unmatched. The CDR3 is CASSLALAGGGETQYF. DNA of the CDR3: TGTGCCAGCAGCTTAGCCCTAGCGGGCGGGGGGGAGACCCAGTACTTC.

The rearrangement uses TRBV14 and TRBJ1-6, with a possible D match to TRBD1 (5 bases). Germline V CDR1 and CDR2: SGHDN, FVKESK. Trimming stripped 3 bases from V and 8 bases from J, with 8 bases between. This CDR3 region has 13 residues. For the CDR3, the DNA is TGTGCCAGCAGCCATCGGGGGGATTCACCCCTCCACTTT. Its protein is CASSHRGDSPLHF.

V is TRBV2 and J is TRBJ1-4, with 9 bases aligning to TRBD1. CDR3 size: 15 residues. CDR1 and CDR2 from the germline V gene are SNHLY and FYNNEI. The ends lost 7 bases at V and 5 bases at J; junction bases unmatched: 8. The CDR3 spells CASNPQGAPNEKLFF. For the CDR3, the DNA is TGTGCCAGCAACCCACAGGGGGCGCCGAATGAAAAACTGTTTTTT.

The CDR3, as DNA: TGTGCCAGCTCACCAGGGAGTTTTAGTGCCTACACCTTC. As protein: CASSPGSFSAYTF. This rearrangement joins TRBV18 to TRBJ1-2; D is unclear. The CDR3 covers 13 residues. V was pared by 2 bases and J by 10 bases, with 14 bases between. Germline loops: CDR1 KGHSH, CDR2 LQKENI.

The CDR3 nucleotides are TGTGCCAGCAGTTACCGGAGACAGGGTTTCGAGCAGTACTTC. It is translated as CASSYRRQGFEQYF. The chain links TRBV6-5 to TRBJ2-7, with TRBD1 matching over 7 bases. Germline lookup yields CDR1 MNHEY and CDR2 SVGAGI. The J segment lost 6 bases and the V segment lost 2 bases, leaving 7 bases of the junction unmatched. The CDR3 loop spans 14 amino acids.

The chain couples TRBV11-1 to TRBJ1-4, with TRBD1 identical over 8 bases. Germline CDR1 reads SGHAT; CDR2 reads FQDESV (reference sequence). J gave up 8 bases and V 2 bases, and 4 bases lay outside the gene matches. This CDR3 region has 14 residues. The CDR3 nucleotides are TGTGCCAGCAGCTTAATGGGACAGGCGGAAAAACTGTTTTTT. Translation gives CASSLMGQAEKLFF.

The gene calls are TRBV7-2 and TRBJ2-5; D might be TRBD2 (6 bases). The CDR3 runs 16 residues. V gave up 1 base and J gave up 4 bases, with 16 bases separating them. Germline V gives CDR1 SGHTA, CDR2 FQGNSA. The CDR3, as DNA: TGTGCCAGCAGCTTAGAGTCGGGGTGGCGGGGAGAGACCCAGTACTTC. The encoded protein is CASSLESGWRGETQYF.

The rearrangement uses TRBV7-6 and TRBJ2-2; D may be TRBD2 (6 bases). Looked up from germline, CDR1 is SGHVS and CDR2 is FNYEAQ. Trimming took 5 bases from V and 5 from J, leaving 21 bases between them. This CDR3 region has 17 residues. This CDR3 is CASSLETSGLATGELFF. Here the CDR3 DNA reads TGTGCCAGCAGCCTAGAGACCTCCGGGCTAGCGACCGGGGAGCTGTTTTTT. The full variable domain, its missing parts supplied by reference TRBV7-6 and TRBJ2-2, is GAGVSQSPRYKVTKRGQDVALRCDPISGHVSLYWYRQALGQGPEFLTYFNYEAQQDKSGLPNDRFSAERPEGSISTLTIQRTEQRDSAMYRCASSLETSGLATGELFFGEGSRLTVL.

J is TRBJ1-1 and V is TRBV9, with 7 bases lining up with TRBD1. This CDR3 is built from 14 residues. Germline-derived CDR1 and CDR2 are SGDLS and YYNGEE. V was pared by 4 bases and J by 1 base, with 4 bases of the junction left unmatched. CDR3 coding DNA: TGTGCCAGCAGCCATGGGACAGCGAACACTGAAGCTTTCTTT. Residues: CASSHGTANTEAFF.

This sequence joins TRBV5-1 and TRBJ1-1; D might be TRBD1 (6 bases). The CDR3 is made up of 14 amino acids. Deletions cut 0 bases from V and 5 bases from J, with 11 bases between. CDR1 and CDR2 (germline): SGHRS, YFSETQ. The CDR3 protein is CASSLDGGLTEAFF. The DNA of the CDR3 is TGCGCCAGCAGCTTGGACGGGGGGCTTACTGAAGCTTTCTTT.

This chain uses TRBV6-5 with TRBJ1-2; D possibly corresponds to TRBD1 (6 bases). Trimming took off 5 bases at V and 4 bases at J, with 11 bases between the two ends. The V gene's germline CDR1 is MNHEY and CDR2 SVGAGI. This CDR3 contains 13 residues. CDR3 coding DNA: TGTGCCAGCAGTCCCGGACAGATCTATGGCTACACCTTC. This codes for CASSPGQIYGYTF.

The rearrangement links TRBV29-1 to TRBJ1-2; possible D gene TRBD1, 6 bases. The CDR3 contains 13 residues. The germline gives CDR1 SQVTM, CDR2 ANQGSEA. V was cut by 7 bases and J by 4 bases, with 16 bases left in between. CDR3 DNA: TGCAGCGCAGGGGATGATGCGGCCTATGGCTACACCTTC. This translates into CSAGDDAAYGYTF.

The rearrangement links TRBV20-1 to TRBJ1-6, with a tentative D call TRBD1 (6 bases). Germline-derived CDR1 and CDR2 are DFQATT and SNEGSKA (reference sequence). This CDR3 has 14 residues. With 3 bases removed from V and 10 bases from J, the gap between germline ends came to 16 bases. The CDR3 nucleotides read TGCAGTGCTAGTCGGACGGCAGGGGCATCACCCCTCCACTTT. It encodes CSASRTAGASPLHF.

The chain couples TRBV11-1 to TRBJ2-5, with D possibly TRBD1 on 5 matching bases. V was shortened by 5 bases and J by 7 bases, with 17 bases between the two germline ends. Looked up from germline, CDR1 is SGHAT and CDR2 is FQDESV (reference sequence). The CDR3 totals 14 residues. The CDR3 reads CASSPSQLQGTQYF. CDR3 in DNA: TGTGCCAGCAGCCCTAGTCAACTTCAGGGGACCCAGTACTTC.

The DNA of the CDR3 is TGTGCCAGCAGCGTCCAGACAGGGATCTTCACCGGGGAGCTGTTTTTT. This sequence encodes CASSVQTGIFTGELFF. V gene TRBV9 combines with J gene TRBJ2-2, with 7 nucleotides matching TRBD1. CDR3 size: 16 residues. J lost 4 bases, V lost 2 bases, and 8 bases had no gene match. CDR1 is SGDLS, CDR2 YYNGEE, per germline. Complete variable domain (other parts from reference TRBV9 and TRBJ2-2): DSGVTQTPKHLITATGQRVTLRCSPRSGDLSVYWYQQSLDQGLQFLIQYYNGEERAKGNILERFSAQQFPDLHSELNLSSLELGDSALYFCASSVQTGIFTGELFFGEGSRLTVL.

The chain carries TRBV5-6 and TRBJ1-2; 7 bases agree with TRBD1. The germline V gene has CDR1 SGHDT and CDR2 YYEEEE. The CDR3 is 15 residues long. The V and J ends lost 0 bases and 6 bases, in that order; junction bases with no gene match: 8. Written as DNA, the CDR3 is TGTGCCAGCAGCTTGGGTAGGGGGCGCAACCATGGCTACACCTTC. It encodes CASSLGRGRNHGYTF. The full variable domain, rest sourced from reference TRBV5-6 and TRBJ1-2, is DAGVTQSPTHLIKTRGQQVTLRCSPKSGHDTVSWYQQALGQGPQFIFQYYEEEERQRGNFPDRFSGHQFPNYSSELNVNALLLGDSALYLCASSLGRGRNHGYTFGSGTRLTVV.

The chain has TRBV3-1 (or the pseudogene TRBV3-2) and TRBJ1-4; 11 bases line up with TRBD1. The CDR3 sequence is 15 residues long. The V gene end was trimmed by 0 bases and the J gene end by 10 bases; junction bases not matched to a gene: 4. Germline loops: CDR1 LGHDT, CDR2 YNNKEL (reference sequence). The CDR3, as DNA: TGTGCCAGCAGCCAAGAGGGGACAGGGGGAGGAAAACTGTTTTTT. This gives the protein CASSQEGTGGGKLFF.

This clone was seen a single time. The chain uses TRBV5-6 and TRBJ2-7; D is unresolved. This CDR3 is 13 amino acids long. The V end was cut by 0 bases, the J end by 5 bases, with 9 bases between. Germline V gene data show CDR1 as SGHDT and CDR2 as YYEEEE. CDR3 coding DNA: TGTGCCAGCAGCTTGGCCAACGGTCACGAGCAGTACTTC. Translation gives CASSLANGHEQYF.

This chain uses TRBV24-1 with TRBJ1-2, with 10 nucleotides matching TRBD1. Per the germline V gene, CDR1 is KGHDR and CDR2 is SFDVKD. J lost 8 bases, V lost 4 bases, and 6 bases had no gene match. The CDR3 is made up of 14 amino acids. DNA for the CDR3: TGTGCCACCAGTGAGGGACAGGGGACGAAAGGCTACACCTTC. As protein: CATSEGQGTKGYTF.

The chain joins TRBV11-2 to TRBJ1-1, with a weak D call TRBD1 (6 bases). This CDR3 contains 15 residues. Per the germline V gene, CDR1 is SGHAT and CDR2 is FQNNGV. Trimming took 6 bases from V and 4 from J, leaving 18 bases between them. The CDR3 protein is CASREKVGGGTEAFF. The CDR3 DNA is TGTGCCAGCAGAGAGAAGGTGGGAGGGGGCACTGAAGCTTTCTTT.

The V gene is TRBV7-2, the J gene TRBJ1-5; unclear D gene. The CDR3 totals 13 residues. Trimming stripped 5 bases from V and 4 bases from J, with 9 bases between. Germline V CDR1 and CDR2: SGHTA, FQGNSA. CDR3 bases: TGTGCCAGCAGCGAAGGCGGGAATCAGCCCCAGCATTTT. Translating gives CASSEGGNQPQHF.

This clone appeared once. CDR3 sequence: CASSLAGTGELFF. Written as DNA, the CDR3 is TGCGCCAGCAGCTTGGCAGGGACTGGGGAGCTGTTTTTT. The genes are TRBV5-1 and TRBJ2-2, with D maybe TRBD2 (6 bases). The V gene lost 0 bases and the J gene lost 8 bases, with 8 bases spanning the gap. CDR1 and CDR2 (germline): SGHRS, YFSETQ. CDR3 length: 13 residues.